A single sample gave rise to the 19 T cell receptor beta chains below, sequenced in a study of Ad26.COV2.S vaccination and SARS-CoV-2 variants. Here immunoSEQ multiplex PCR was the method, and the copy in TCRdb shows in-frame clones only, minus some. This table has around 300,000 clones, approximately 86% appearing once. The treatment: some 19 received Ad26.COV2.S at low or high dose, single or two shots; 5 received placebo; per-sample allocation not given. All samples were drawn on day 63, counting from the first vaccine or placebo injection. Sequenced material: peripheral blood, taken in a trial of Ad26.COV2.S vaccine versus placebo. The receptors stem from a person aged 18-60 years who received the Ad26.COV2.S COVID-19 vaccine or a placebo.

V usage is TRBV10-3 and J usage is TRBJ2-7; 11 bases line up with TRBD2. The germline V gene encodes CDR1 ENHRY and CDR2 SYGVKD. V lost 4 bases and J lost 3; bases outside the gene matches: 2. The CDR3 loop spans 14 amino acids. Here the CDR3 reads CAISVAGGLYEQYF. In nucleotides, the CDR3 is TGTGCCATCAGTGTAGCGGGAGGGCTCTACGAGCAGTACTTC.

The count of this clone is one. V gene TRBV6-5 combines with J gene TRBJ2-7; 11 nucleotides align to TRBD1. Germline V gene sequence: CDR1 MNHEY, CDR2 SVGAGI. CDR3 length: 16 amino acids. J gave up 4 bases and V 0 bases, and 5 bases lay outside the gene matches. The CDR3 is CASSYSGQGAGYEQYF. The CDR3 DNA follows: TGTGCCAGCAGTTACTCCGGACAGGGGGCAGGGTACGAGCAGTACTTC.

V and J are TRBV19 and TRBJ2-3, with 14 positions matching TRBD2. Trimming took 1 base from V and 6 from J; bases not matched to a gene: 0. Germline V gene lookup returns CDR1 LNHDA and CDR2 SQIVND (reference sequence). CDR3 length: 15 residues. CDR3: CASSIGLAGGDTQYF. The DNA for the CDR3 is TGTGCCAGTAGTATAGGACTAGCGGGAGGGGATACGCAGTATTTT.

The chain recombines TRBV2 with TRBJ1-3; TRBD1 agrees at 8 bases. Germline V gene sequence: CDR1 SNHLY, CDR2 FYNNEI. J gave up 3 bases and V 8 bases, and 6 bases lay outside the gene matches. The CDR3 is 14 residues long. The DNA for the CDR3 is TGTGCCAGCCGGACAGGGTTTGGTGGAAACACCATATATTTT. The encoded protein is CASRTGFGGNTIYF.

Written as DNA, the CDR3 is TGTGCCAGCAGCGAACCCGGACAGGGGAGCTCCTACGAGCAGTACTTC. This gives the protein CASSEPGQGSSYEQYF. This rearrangement joins TRBV13 to TRBJ2-7; TRBD1 agrees at 9 bases. This CDR3 has 16 amino acids. V lost 5 bases and J lost 0; bases outside the gene matches: 8. From germline, CDR1 is PRHDT and CDR2 FYEKMQ (reference sequence).

The chain couples TRBV29-1 to TRBJ2-7; TRBD1 matches 9 bases. The CDR3 runs 15 residues. Unmatched junction bases numbered 10, after V lost 3 bases and J lost 4 bases. Germline CDR1 and CDR2: SQVTM and ANQGSEA. The CDR3 reads CSVEETDRGTYEQYF. The CDR3 DNA reads TGCAGCGTTGAGGAGACGGACAGGGGAACATACGAGCAGTACTTC.

V is TRBV18 and J is TRBJ2-7, with 7 bases identical to TRBD2. Unmatched junction bases numbered 10, after V lost 5 bases and J lost 3 bases. The CDR3 contains 15 residues. CDR1 and CDR2 from the germline V gene are KGHSH and LQKENI. The CDR3 nucleotides are TGTGCCAGCTCAGAGCAAAGCGGGAACCGCTACGAGCAGTACTTC. Amino acids: CASSEQSGNRYEQYF.

This clone was seen many times. This chain links TRBV3-1 (or the pseudogene TRBV3-2) with TRBJ1-1; TRBD1 matches at 10 bases. Trimming removed 4 bases from V and 9 bases from J; junction bases left unmatched: 2. Germline V lookup: CDR1 LGHDT, CDR2 YNNKEL (reference sequence). The CDR3 is made up of 12 amino acids. CDR3 sequence (DNA): TGTGCCAGCAGCCGGGACAGGGGACAAGCTTTCTTT. It translates to CASSRDRGQAFF.

This clone was observed a handful of times. The chain carries TRBV7-9 and TRBJ2-7; the D call may be TRBD1 or TRBD2 (5 bases each). Germline assignment: CDR1 SEHNR and CDR2 FQNEAQ (reference sequence). This CDR3 has 11 residues. The germline V and J ends were trimmed by 7 bases and 7 bases, with 11 bases remaining between them. The CDR3 DNA reads TGTGCCAGCAACCGGGGCGGGGAGCAGTACTTC. As protein: CASNRGGEQYF.

V gene TRBV2 combines with J gene TRBJ1-2; 8 positions match TRBD1. CDR1 and CDR2 (germline): SNHLY, FYNNEI. The trim removed 0 bases at V and 4 bases at J, leaving 7 bases unmatched. This CDR3 comprises 16 residues. The CDR3 DNA reads TGTGCCAGCAGTGAAGCGCTGCAGGGGGCCGGCTATGGCTACACCTTC. Residues: CASSEALQGAGYGYTF.

This clone was seen a few times. This sequence joins TRBV10-3 and TRBJ1-5; D is possibly TRBD1 (5 bases). From germline, CDR1 is ENHRY and CDR2 SYGVKD. Trimming left V 2 bases short and J 0 bases short, with 14 bases between. This CDR3 region has 17 residues. The CDR3 here is CAISEGPGHGSNQPQHF. CDR3 in DNA: TGTGCCATCAGTGAGGGTCCCGGACACGGTAGCAATCAGCCCCAGCATTTT.

The chain combines TRBV6-5 with TRBJ1-1; D remains ambiguous. The CDR3 is made up of 14 amino acids. V lost 7 bases to trimming and J lost 2 bases, with 14 bases between them. The germline V gene has CDR1 MNHEY and CDR2 SVGAGI. DNA for the CDR3: TGTGCCAGCAAACCGCCCCACATTAACACTGAAGCTTTCTTT. This codes for CASKPPHINTEAFF.

The V gene is TRBV19, the J gene TRBJ1-1; D is undetermined. The CDR3 loop spans 13 amino acids. CDR1 is LNHDA and CDR2 is SQIVND in the germline V gene (reference sequence). V lost 5 bases and J 4 bases, leaving 11 bases between the germline ends. CDR3 in amino acids: CASSLSRTTEAFF. As DNA, the CDR3 is TGTGCCAGTAGTCTCTCACGGACCACTGAAGCTTTCTTT.

This sequence joins TRBV6-4 and TRBJ2-1; D remains ambiguous. V was pared by 3 bases and J by 10 bases, with 13 bases between. Looked up from germline, CDR1 is MRHNA and CDR2 is SNTAGT. This CDR3 is built from 13 residues. CDR3 DNA: TGTGCCAGCAGTGATTCGGTCCCGGGCGAGCAGTTCTTC. This encodes CASSDSVPGEQFF.

The chain has TRBV11-2 and TRBJ2-7, with a weak D call TRBD1 (5 bases). V was clipped by 6 bases and J by 1 base, with 10 bases between them. CDR1 and CDR2 from the germline V gene are SGHAT and FQNNGV. CDR3 length equals 13 residues. CDR3 nucleotides: TGTGCCAGCAGTGTGACAGAATCCTACGAGCAGTACTTC. Translating it yields CASSVTESYEQYF.

This sequence joins TRBV18 and TRBJ2-7; TRBD1 agrees at 10 bases. With 6 bases clipped from V and 6 bases from J, the junction kept 8 bases outside the gene matches. Germline V lookup: CDR1 KGHSH, CDR2 LQKENI. This CDR3 contains 14 residues. The CDR3 sequence: CASSPGTGVFEQYF. The DNA for the CDR3 is TGTGCCAGCTCTCCCGGGACAGGGGTTTTCGAGCAGTACTTC.

V and J are TRBV6-1 and TRBJ1-1; no clear D. Germline CDR1 and CDR2: MNHNS and SASEGT. Trimming cost V 0 bases and J 8 bases, with 22 bases left between them. The CDR3 has 17 amino acids. CDR3 in amino acids: CASSEAPYPPRQGEAFF. The CDR3 nucleotides read TGTGCCAGCAGTGAAGCGCCATATCCCCCCCGACAAGGGGAAGCTTTCTTT.

The table lists this clone with a count of one. The chain links TRBV25-1 to TRBJ2-7, with 8 bases aligning to TRBD2. V was pared by 8 bases and J by 5 bases, with 14 bases of the junction left unmatched. The germline CDR1 and CDR2 sequences are MGHDK and SYGVNS. This CDR3 has 15 residues. CDR3 bases: TGTGCCAGCTCTACCCCGAGGACTAGCTTCGACGAGCAGTACTTC. This gives the protein CASSTPRTSFDEQYF.

The chain couples TRBV5-8 to TRBJ2-1, with 9 bases matching TRBD1. The CDR3 consists of 13 residues. Germline V gene data show CDR1 as SGHTS and CDR2 as YDEGEE. V lost 8 bases, J lost 6 bases, and 6 bases stayed unmatched. CDR3 sequence: CASSRDRANEQFF. DNA for the CDR3: TGTGCCAGTTCCCGGGACAGGGCCAATGAGCAGTTCTTC.